Following are 14 T cell receptor beta chains from one sample sequenced in a study of siplizumab effects on memory and regulatory T cells. Generated by immunoSEQ multiplex PCR, the TCRdb table keeps only in-frame clones and is missing some. The data contain around 110,000 clones, less than 95% of them singletons. The material sequenced was non-Treg CD4+ T cells sorted from blood. Every receptor here comes from a human donor in good health.

V and J are TRBV7-9 and TRBJ1-5; 7 nucleotides agree with TRBD1. Looked up from germline, CDR1 is SEHNR and CDR2 is FQNEAQ (reference sequence). Trimming removed 4 bases from V and 4 bases from J; junction bases left unmatched: 1. The CDR3 is 13 residues long. CDR3 sequence reads: CASSSQGNQPQHF. The DNA of the CDR3 is TGTGCCAGCAGCTCACAGGGGAATCAGCCCCAGCATTTT.

The chain combines TRBV5-1 with TRBJ2-5; 9 bases agree with TRBD2. Per germline, CDR1 SGHRS and CDR2 YFSETQ. The CDR3 is 15 residues long. The V and J ends lost 7 bases and 1 base, in that order; junction bases with no gene match: 8. DNA for the CDR3: TGCGCCAGCCGCGAACTAGCGGGTAGCCAAGAGACCCAGTACTTC. This sequence encodes CASRELAGSQETQYF.

The V gene is TRBV30, the J gene TRBJ1-5, with D perhaps matching TRBD1 (6 bases). This CDR3 is built from 14 residues. V shed 1 base and J shed 5 bases, with 12 bases lying between them. Germline V lookup: CDR1 GTSNPN, CDR2 SVGIG (reference sequence). In nucleotides, the CDR3 is TGTGCCTGGAGTGGGGGGGGGCCACATCAGCCCCAGCATTTT. This gives the protein CAWSGGGPHQPQHF.

The V and J genes are TRBV4-1 and TRBJ2-1; 13 nucleotides match TRBD2. V was pared by 2 bases and J by 8 bases, with 9 bases of the junction left unmatched. CDR1 and CDR2 from the germline V gene are MGHRA and YSYEKL. The CDR3 length is 17 residues. The CDR3 sequence is CASSQLGQLAGGDEQFF. The CDR3 DNA sequence: TGCGCCAGCAGCCAATTAGGGCAACTAGCGGGGGGGGATGAGCAGTTCTTC.

This chain connects TRBV27 to TRBJ2-3, with D unclear. The CDR3 runs 14 residues. V lost 6 bases and J 3 bases, leaving 13 bases between the germline ends. Per germline, CDR1 MNHEY and CDR2 SMNVEV (reference sequence). The CDR3 loop reads CASRELGKTDTQYF. DNA of the CDR3: TGTGCCAGCAGGGAGTTGGGGAAAACAGATACGCAGTATTTT.

The chain has TRBV13 and TRBJ2-7, with 9 bases matching TRBD1. V shed 5 bases and J 3 bases; nucleotides not matched to a gene: 5. This CDR3 spans 14 amino acids. The germline CDR1 and CDR2 sequences are PRHDT and FYEKMQ (reference sequence). CDR3 sequence reads: CASSRQGGLYEQYF. The CDR3 nucleotides read TGTGCCAGCAGCAGACAGGGGGGGCTCTACGAGCAGTACTTC.

J is TRBJ2-7 and V is TRBV5-1; the D is unclear. The ends were cut back, 2 bases at V and 1 base at J, with 10 bases in the middle. CDR1 is SGHRS and CDR2 is YFSETQ in the germline V gene. This CDR3 is built from 14 residues. CDR3 DNA: TGCGCCAGCAGCTTCTCAGGTACTTCCTACGAGCAGTACTTC. It is translated as CASSFSGTSYEQYF.

The rearrangement links TRBV18 to TRBJ1-4, with 9 nucleotides matching TRBD1. V was clipped by 3 bases and J by 5 bases; unmatched bases: 1. The CDR3 is made up of 14 amino acids. Per the germline V gene, CDR1 is KGHSH and CDR2 is LQKENI. CDR3 sequence: CASSPGQGNEKLFF. CDR3 DNA: TGTGCCAGCTCACCGGGACAGGGAAATGAAAAACTGTTTTTT.

The chain joins TRBV6-1 to TRBJ1-3; D is possibly TRBD1 (6 bases). Germline CDR1 MNHNS, CDR2 SASEGT. The germline V and J ends were trimmed by 2 bases and 0 bases, with 20 bases remaining between them. CDR3 length equals 19 residues. CDR3 DNA: TGTGCCAGCAGTGAACGGGGAAAAAGGACAGTTCACTCTGGAAACACCATATATTTT. Translation gives CASSERGKRTVHSGNTIYF.

This clone was detected only once. This chain joins TRBV28 and TRBJ2-7, with 8 bases fitting TRBD1. Germline V gene data show CDR1 as MDHEN and CDR2 as SYDVKM. The V and J ends lost 3 bases and 4 bases, in that order; junction bases with no gene match: 5. The CDR3 contains 14 residues. The CDR3 spells CASSLAGGWYEQYF. CDR3 DNA: TGTGCCAGCAGTTTGGCAGGGGGCTGGTACGAGCAGTACTTC.

This clone was found once. The chain recombines TRBV28 with TRBJ1-2, with D unresolved. Germline V gene sequence: CDR1 MDHEN, CDR2 SYDVKM. V lost 3 bases and J 7 bases, leaving 12 bases between the germline ends. There are 13 residues in the CDR3. In DNA, the CDR3 is TGTGCCAGCAGTTTGGGAAGGACGTCTGGCTACACCTTC. This encodes CASSLGRTSGYTF.

The chain carries TRBV5-1 and TRBJ2-2; TRBD1 or TRBD2 may be the D gene (5 bases each). The V gene lost 1 base and the J gene lost 4 bases, with 11 bases spanning the gap. The germline CDR1 and CDR2 sequences are SGHRS and YFSETQ. CDR3 length equals 15 residues. The DNA of the CDR3 is TGCGCCAGCAGCTTGACCCCAGGGACCACCGGGGAGCTGTTTTTT. Protein product: CASSLTPGTTGELFF. The full variable domain, its missing parts supplied by reference TRBV5-1 and TRBJ2-2, is KAGVTQTPRYLIKTRGQQVTLSCSPISGHRSVSWYQQTPGQGLQFLFEYFSETQRNKGNFPGRFSGRQFSNSRSEMNVSTLELGDSALYLCASSLTPGTTGELFFGEGSRLTVL.

The rearrangement uses TRBV5-1 and TRBJ2-5; 7 bases line up with TRBD1. The CDR3 length is 14 residues. CDR1 and CDR2 (germline): SGHRS, YFSETQ. The junction had 6 bases not matched to a gene; V was cut back by 0 bases and J by 7 bases. The CDR3 DNA sequence: TGCGCCAGCAGCTTGGGAGGGGGCACTCGGACCCAGTACTTC. It is translated as CASSLGGGTRTQYF.

The rearrangement uses TRBV6-5 and TRBJ1-6; no firm D call. Germline V gene data show CDR1 as MNHEY and CDR2 as SVGAGI. The CDR3 totals 15 residues. The V and J ends lost 2 bases and 8 bases respectively, with 13 bases between them. This CDR3 is CASSYNRGPDSPLHF. The CDR3 DNA reads as TGTGCCAGCAGTTACAACAGAGGGCCAGATTCACCCCTCCACTTT.